The 30 T cell receptor beta chains below were found in one sample sequenced in a study of control samples from healthy donors and cancer patients. Sequenced by immunoSEQ multiplex PCR; TCRdb stores in-frame clones only, minus some. The table shows 130,000 to 150,000 clones, with about 93% occurring only once. Sample: PBMCs. These receptors originate from a man in his 60s with colorectal cancer.

J is TRBJ1-6 and V is TRBV2; D gene uncertain. Trimming cost V 7 bases and J 0 bases, with 10 bases left between them. The CDR3 contains 15 residues. Germline lookup yields CDR1 SNHLY and CDR2 FYNNEI. In nucleotides, the CDR3 is TGTGCCAGCACGAGCTCCAGCTCCTATAATTCACCCCTCCACTTT. Protein product: CASTSSSSYNSPLHF.

V usage is TRBV10-2 and J usage is TRBJ1-4; perhaps TRBD1 as D (6 bases). The ends were cut back, 0 bases at V and 6 bases at J, with 14 bases in the middle. This CDR3 region has 16 residues. The germline V gene encodes CDR1 WSHSY and CDR2 SAAADI. CDR3 loop: CASSESSGTLYEKLFF. The DNA of the CDR3 is TGCGCCAGCAGTGAGTCTTCCGGGACACTTTATGAAAAACTGTTTTTT.

This clone showed up just once. The chain combines TRBV6-5 with TRBJ2-6, with 8 positions matching TRBD2. CDR3 length: 16 residues. CDR1 and CDR2 (germline): MNHEY, SVGAGI. J was trimmed by 2 bases and V by 4 bases; bases with no gene match: 4. The CDR3 DNA is TGTGCCAGCAGTTCCGCGGGGGGTGCTGGGGCCAACGTCCTGACTTTC. Translating it yields CASSSAGGAGANVLTF.

The chain uses TRBV6-4 and TRBJ1-6; 8 bases are shared with TRBD1. The CDR3 length is 14 residues. The J segment lost 11 bases and the V segment lost 2 bases, leaving 5 bases of the junction unmatched. Germline values: CDR1 MRHNA, CDR2 SNTAGT. DNA of the CDR3: TGTGCCAGCAGTGACAGTAACAGGGGGACACCCCTCCACTTT. Protein sequence: CASSDSNRGTPLHF.

The rearrangement links TRBV12-3 or TRBV12-4 to TRBJ2-7; D uncertain. Deletions cut 1 base from V and 6 bases from J, with 10 bases between. CDR3 length equals 13 residues. The CDR3 spells CASSLVSTGEQYF. CDR3 DNA: TGTGCCAGCAGTTTAGTTTCGACGGGCGAGCAGTACTTC.

The J gene is TRBJ1-6, the V gene TRBV6-2 or TRBV6-3; D call uncertain. The V end was cut by 2 bases, the J end by 8 bases, with 1 base between. CDR1 and CDR2 (germline): MNHEY, SVGEGT. CDR3 length equals 11 residues. CDR3 in DNA: TGTGCCAGCAGTTACGATTCACCCCTCCACTTT. Its translation is CASSYDSPLHF.

The chain recombines TRBV7-8 with TRBJ2-7; the D is unclear. V was shortened by 0 bases and J by 5 bases, with 17 bases between the two germline ends. Germline CDR1 is SGHVS and CDR2 is FQNEAQ. CDR3 size: 16 residues. The CDR3 is CASSLAGKVDLHEQYF. The CDR3 DNA is TGTGCCAGCAGCTTAGCTGGAAAAGTAGACCTCCACGAGCAGTACTTC. The full variable domain, with the rest looked up from reference TRBV7-8 and TRBJ2-7, is GAGVSQSPRYKVAKRGQDVALRCDPISGHVSLFWYQQALGQGPEFLTYFQNEAQLDKSGLPSDRFFAERPEGSVSTLKIQRTQQEDSAVYLCASSLAGKVDLHEQYFGPGTRLTVT.

Of note for this clone: This sample includes further DNA sequences coding for the same CDR3. The V call is TRBV30, the J call TRBJ1-5; 7 positions agree with TRBD1. With V trimmed by 3 bases and J by 3 bases, 2 bases remained unmatched. Germline V lookup: CDR1 GTSNPN, CDR2 SVGIG (reference sequence). The CDR3 is 13 residues long. CDR3 region: CAWSGTDNQPQHF. The CDR3 region has the DNA TGTGCCTGGAGCGGGACAGACAATCAGCCCCAGCATTTT.

This CDR3 is CASRPPSGGSQETQYF. The CDR3 bases are TGTGCAAGTCGCCCTCCTAGCGGGGGGAGCCAAGAGACCCAGTACTTC. The V and J genes are TRBV12-2 and TRBJ2-5; the table names TRBD2, a call not compared with the DNA. TRBV12-2 is labeled a pseudogene. The CDR3 totals 16 residues.

The V and J genes are TRBV19 and TRBJ1-1; 7 nucleotides align to TRBD1. Germline V gene data show CDR1 as LNHDA and CDR2 as SQIVND (reference sequence). The V and J ends lost 9 bases and 1 base, in that order; junction bases with no gene match: 2. The CDR3 is 12 residues long. CDR3 region: CASSGGNTEAFF. CDR3 in DNA: TGTGCCAGCTCAGGGGGGAACACTGAAGCTTTCTTT.

The chain has TRBV9 and TRBJ2-3, with D unclear. V dropped 3 bases and J dropped 6 bases, with 8 bases sitting between them. The CDR3 has 12 residues. From germline, CDR1 is SGDLS and CDR2 YYNGEE. The CDR3 DNA sequence: TGTGCCAGCAGCGAGCCCCGGGATACGCAGTATTTT. This gives the protein CASSEPRDTQYF.

This clone was detected only once. The chain combines TRBV28 with TRBJ2-2; D is unclear. Trimming removed 3 bases from V and 7 bases from J, with 18 bases in between. Germline CDR1 MDHEN, CDR2 SYDVKM. The CDR3 has 16 amino acids. The CDR3 DNA follows: TGTGCCAGCAGTTTTCGCCCGCCCCCGGATCACGGGGAGCTGTTTTTT. Translating gives CASSFRPPPDHGELFF.

This clone occurred a few times. The V gene is TRBV9, the J gene TRBJ1-5, with TRBD1 as a possible D gene (6 bases). The CDR3 runs to 15 residues. V was shortened by 0 bases and J by 5 bases, with 12 bases between the two germline ends. Germline V lookup: CDR1 SGDLS, CDR2 YYNGEE. The CDR3 DNA sequence: TGTGCCAGCAGCGTAGCTGCAGGGGCCGATCAGCCCCAGCATTTT. Amino acid sequence: CASSVAAGADQPQHF.

This clone is a singleton in its sample. V gene TRBV5-1 combines with J gene TRBJ1-1; 8 positions agree with TRBD1. Germline CDR1 SGHRS, CDR2 YFSETQ. V dropped 6 bases and J dropped 1; count of bases not matched to a gene: 8. The CDR3 has 15 residues. The CDR3 reads CASTPAQGANTEAFF. CDR3 bases: TGCGCCAGCACCCCAGCGCAGGGGGCGAACACTGAAGCTTTCTTT.

J is TRBJ2-3 and V is TRBV5-1; no clear D gene. The ends were cut back, 2 bases at V and 2 bases at J, with 9 bases in the middle. The CDR3 extends over 14 amino acids. Germline CDR1 SGHRS, CDR2 YFSETQ. The CDR3 coding sequence is TGCGCCAGCAGCTTCCTGTCCTTCACAGATACGCAGTATTTT. Residues: CASSFLSFTDTQYF. The whole variable domain, filled in from reference TRBV5-1 and TRBJ2-3, reads KAGVTQTPRYLIKTRGQQVTLSCSPISGHRSVSWYQQTPGQGLQFLFEYFSETQRNKGNFPGRFSGRQFSNSRSEMNVSTLELGDSALYLCASSFLSFTDTQYFGPGTRLTVL.

The chain joins TRBV5-5 to TRBJ1-5; D call uncertain. The germline CDR1 and CDR2 sequences are SGHKS and YYEKEE (reference sequence). The V and J ends lost 3 bases and 3 bases respectively, with 7 bases between them. The CDR3 runs 13 residues. In DNA form, the CDR3 reads TGTGCCAGCAGCTCGAGCTACAATCAGCCCCAGCATTTT. This translates into CASSSSYNQPQHF.

DNA of the CDR3: TGTGCCAGCAGTTCAACAGGTATCGAGCAGTACTTC. Translated: CASSSTGIEQYF. The chain links TRBV27 to TRBJ2-7; weak D call: TRBD1 (5 bases). V shed 4 bases and J shed 6 bases, with 10 bases lying between them. The CDR3 has 12 residues. Germline V gives CDR1 MNHEY, CDR2 SMNVEV (reference sequence).

This chain joins TRBV13 and TRBJ2-1; D perhaps matches TRBD2 (6 bases). With 2 bases removed from V and 12 bases from J, the gap between germline ends came to 11 bases. Germline V gives CDR1 PRHDT, CDR2 FYEKMQ (reference sequence). The CDR3 consists of 12 residues. The CDR3 sequence is CASSLNRLGQFF. The CDR3 nucleotides are TGTGCCAGCAGCTTAAACAGACTAGGGCAGTTCTTC.

V is TRBV27 and J is TRBJ1-2, with unresolved D. The germline V and J ends were trimmed by 0 bases and 9 bases, with 8 bases remaining between them. The CDR3 spans 12 residues. Germline assignment: CDR1 MNHEY and CDR2 SMNVEV (reference sequence). The CDR3 protein is CASSLSGHRYTF. CDR3 DNA: TGTGCCAGCAGTTTATCGGGCCACCGCTACACCTTC.

The rearrangement uses TRBV6-2 or TRBV6-3 and TRBJ1-2; D may be TRBD1 (5 bases). Germline CDR1 reads MNHEY; CDR2 reads SVGEGT. V was cut by 2 bases and J by 4 bases, with 11 bases left in between. The CDR3 totals 14 residues. The chain's CDR3 is CASSYGPGGYGYTF. As DNA, the CDR3 is TGTGCCAGCAGTTACGGCCCGGGGGGCTATGGCTACACCTTC.

The rearrangement joins TRBV4-3 to TRBJ2-2, with a weak D call TRBD2 (5 bases). Trimming took 0 bases from V and 3 from J, leaving 11 bases between them. The length of the CDR3 is 16 residues. Germline V gene lookup returns CDR1 LGHNA and CDR2 YSLEER. The DNA of the CDR3 is TGCGCCAGCAGCCAAGATCGCGGGTCCTACACCGGGGAGCTGTTTTTT. Translation: CASSQDRGSYTGELFF.

This clone has just one count. The rearrangement joins TRBV27 to TRBJ1-2; 7 bases fit TRBD1. CDR3 length equals 15 residues. Germline trimming cut 4 bases from V and 2 bases from J; bases unmatched to any gene: 7. CDR1 is MNHEY, CDR2 SMNVEV, per germline (reference sequence). The CDR3 reads CASSSRGQSNYGYTF. In nucleotides, the CDR3 is TGTGCCAGCAGTTCGAGGGGGCAGTCCAACTATGGCTACACCTTC.

This clone occurred once. The chain couples TRBV28 to TRBJ2-7; D gene ambiguous. CDR1 is MDHEN, CDR2 SYDVKM, per germline. The CDR3 contains 16 residues. The ends were cut back, 5 bases at V and 5 bases at J, with 22 bases in the middle. The chain's CDR3 is CASSPLTDRRSDEQYF. For the CDR3, the DNA is TGTGCCAGCAGTCCTCTAACGGACCGCCGAAGCGACGAGCAGTACTTC.

The gene calls are TRBV11-2 and TRBJ2-2, with 8 bases fitting TRBD1. This CDR3 is 15 amino acids long. Trimming removed 4 bases from V and 1 base from J; junction bases left unmatched: 2. The germline CDR1 and CDR2 sequences are SGHAT and FQNNGV. CDR3 protein: CASSSTGGNTGELFF. The CDR3 DNA follows: TGTGCCAGCAGCTCTACAGGGGGGAACACCGGGGAGCTGTTTTTT.

The chain recombines TRBV10-3 with TRBJ2-5, with 7 bases that match TRBD2. The CDR3 has 16 amino acids. Germline trimming cut 0 bases from V and 1 base from J; bases unmatched to any gene: 5. Germline assignment: CDR1 ENHRY and CDR2 SYGVKD. The CDR3: CAISESMSGAQETQYF. CDR3 in DNA: TGTGCCATCAGTGAGTCGATGAGCGGGGCCCAAGAGACCCAGTACTTC.

The genes are TRBV28 and TRBJ2-4, with TRBD1 identical over 7 bases. V was clipped by 2 bases and J by 11 bases; unmatched bases: 3. The CDR3 is 12 amino acids. The germline V gene encodes CDR1 MDHEN and CDR2 SYDVKM. The CDR3 sequence: CASSLKGAVQYF. In DNA, the CDR3 is TGTGCCAGCAGTTTAAAGGGGGCAGTTCAGTACTTC.

The V gene is TRBV3-1 (or the pseudogene TRBV3-2), the J gene TRBJ1-1; perhaps TRBD1 as D (5 bases). The CDR3 covers 16 residues. Germline CDR1 reads LGHDT; CDR2 reads YNNKEL (reference sequence). The V end lost 1 base, the J end lost 4 bases, and 16 bases lay between the germline ends. CDR3 amino acids: CASSQGGQGIGTEAFF. Here the CDR3 DNA reads TGTGCCAGCAGCCAAGGCGGGCAGGGTATAGGCACTGAAGCTTTCTTT.

V gene TRBV5-1 combines with J gene TRBJ1-4; D perhaps matches TRBD1 (6 bases). Deletions cut 4 bases from V and 6 bases from J, with 16 bases between. Germline V gene sequence: CDR1 SGHRS, CDR2 YFSETQ. The CDR3 has 15 residues. CDR3 nucleotide sequence: TGCGCCAGCAGCCTAAGGGGGGGCTCGGATGAAAAACTGTTTTTT. Translation: CASSLRGGSDEKLFF.

J is TRBJ1-1 and V is TRBV5-5; perhaps TRBD1 as D (5 bases). The length of the CDR3 is 16 residues. V lost 4 bases and J 8 bases, leaving 24 bases between the germline ends. In germline, CDR1 is SGHKS, CDR2 YYEKEE (reference sequence). Written as DNA, the CDR3 is TGTGCCAGCAGCCCGCAATGGGGCCAGGGCGAGGCAGAAGCTTTCTTT. Protein sequence: CASSPQWGQGEAEAFF.

The gene calls are TRBV28 and TRBJ1-4; perhaps TRBD1 as D (5 bases). The germline V gene has CDR1 MDHEN and CDR2 SYDVKM. Trimming removed 5 bases from V and 8 bases from J, with 15 bases in between. This CDR3 has 14 residues. CDR3 sequence (DNA): TGTGCCAGCAGTCCCGGGACCGAGCAGGAAAAACTGTTTTTT. This translates into CASSPGTEQEKLFF.